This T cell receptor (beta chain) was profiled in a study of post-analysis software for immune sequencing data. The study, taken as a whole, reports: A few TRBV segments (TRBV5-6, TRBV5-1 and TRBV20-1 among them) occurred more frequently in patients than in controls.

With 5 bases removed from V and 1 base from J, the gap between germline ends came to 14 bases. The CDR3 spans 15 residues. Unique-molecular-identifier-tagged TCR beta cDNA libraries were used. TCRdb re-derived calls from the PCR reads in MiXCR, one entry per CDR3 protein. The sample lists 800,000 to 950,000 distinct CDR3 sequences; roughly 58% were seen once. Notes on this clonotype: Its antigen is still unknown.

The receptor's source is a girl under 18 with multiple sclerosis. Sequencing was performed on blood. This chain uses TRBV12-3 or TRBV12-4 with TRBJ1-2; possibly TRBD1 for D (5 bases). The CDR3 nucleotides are TGTGCCAGCAGTGCGACCCCAGGGAGTAACTATGGCTACACCTTC. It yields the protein CASSATPGSNYGYTF.